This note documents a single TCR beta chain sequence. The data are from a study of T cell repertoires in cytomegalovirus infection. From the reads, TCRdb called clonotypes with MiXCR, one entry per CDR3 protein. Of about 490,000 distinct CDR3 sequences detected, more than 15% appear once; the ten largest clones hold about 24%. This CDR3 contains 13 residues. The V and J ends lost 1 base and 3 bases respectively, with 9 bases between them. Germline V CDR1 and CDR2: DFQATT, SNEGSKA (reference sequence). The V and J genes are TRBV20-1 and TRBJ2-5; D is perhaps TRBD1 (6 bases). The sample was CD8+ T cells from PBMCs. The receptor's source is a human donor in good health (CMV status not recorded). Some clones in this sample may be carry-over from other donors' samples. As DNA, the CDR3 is TGCAGTGCTAGAGCTCGGACAGAAGAGACCCAGTACTTC. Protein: CSARARTEETQYF.